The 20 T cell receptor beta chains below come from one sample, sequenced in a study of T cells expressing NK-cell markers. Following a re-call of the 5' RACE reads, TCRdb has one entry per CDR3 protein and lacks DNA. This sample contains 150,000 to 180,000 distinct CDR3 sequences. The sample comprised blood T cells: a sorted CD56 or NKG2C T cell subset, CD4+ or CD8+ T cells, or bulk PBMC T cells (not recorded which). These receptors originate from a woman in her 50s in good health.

Here the CDR3 reads CASSEIGGSGSRLGETQYF. The chain joins TRBV25-1 to TRBJ2-5; TCRdb gives TRBD2 as the D gene, but with no DNA this cannot be confirmed. The germline V gene has CDR1 MGHDK and CDR2 SYGVNS. This CDR3 comprises 19 residues.

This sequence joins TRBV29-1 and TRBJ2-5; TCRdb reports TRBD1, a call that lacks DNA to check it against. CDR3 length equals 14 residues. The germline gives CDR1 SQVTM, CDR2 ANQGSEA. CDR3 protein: CSAGGGRMGETQYF.

CDR3: CASSEQILDGGVREKLFF. This rearrangement joins TRBV2 to TRBJ1-4. Germline CDR1 is SNHLY and CDR2 is FYNNEI. The CDR3 covers 18 residues.

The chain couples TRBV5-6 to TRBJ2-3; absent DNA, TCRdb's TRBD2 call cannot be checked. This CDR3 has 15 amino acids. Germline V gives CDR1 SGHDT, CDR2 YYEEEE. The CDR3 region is CASSLAAGLTDTQYF.

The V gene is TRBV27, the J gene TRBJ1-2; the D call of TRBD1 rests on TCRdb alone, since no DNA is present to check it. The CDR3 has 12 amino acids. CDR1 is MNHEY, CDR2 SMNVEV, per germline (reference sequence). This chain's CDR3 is CASSPTGYGYTF.

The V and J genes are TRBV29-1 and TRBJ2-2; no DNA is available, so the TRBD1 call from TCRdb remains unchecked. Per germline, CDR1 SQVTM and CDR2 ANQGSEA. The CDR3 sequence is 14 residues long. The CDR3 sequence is CSVEGVVNTGELFF.

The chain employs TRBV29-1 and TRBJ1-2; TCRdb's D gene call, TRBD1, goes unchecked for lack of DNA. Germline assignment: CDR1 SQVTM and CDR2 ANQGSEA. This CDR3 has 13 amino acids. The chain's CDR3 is CSAKGERDYGYTF.

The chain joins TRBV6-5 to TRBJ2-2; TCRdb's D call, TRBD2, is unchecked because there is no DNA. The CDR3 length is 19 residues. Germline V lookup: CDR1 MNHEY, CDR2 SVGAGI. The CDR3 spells CASSHSGSRLVMDTGELFF.

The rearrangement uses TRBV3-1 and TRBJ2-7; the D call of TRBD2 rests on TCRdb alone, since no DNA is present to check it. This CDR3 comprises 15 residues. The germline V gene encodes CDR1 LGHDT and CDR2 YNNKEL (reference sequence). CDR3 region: CASSQGLAGGYEQYF.

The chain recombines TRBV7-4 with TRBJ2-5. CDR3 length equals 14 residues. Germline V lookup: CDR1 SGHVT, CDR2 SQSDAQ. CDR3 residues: CASSQIQNQETQYF.

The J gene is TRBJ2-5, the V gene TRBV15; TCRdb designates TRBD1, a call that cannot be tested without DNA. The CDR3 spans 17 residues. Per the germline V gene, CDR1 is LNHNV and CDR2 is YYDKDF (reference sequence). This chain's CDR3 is CATSRVGTGGGTETQYF.

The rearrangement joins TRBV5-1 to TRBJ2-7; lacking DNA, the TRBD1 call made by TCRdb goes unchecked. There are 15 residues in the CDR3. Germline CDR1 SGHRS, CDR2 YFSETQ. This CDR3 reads CASSLTGEGPYEQYF.

CDR3 sequence: CATSDDASGEPTDTQYF. The V and J genes are TRBV24-1 and TRBJ2-3; TCRdb lists TRBD1, though no DNA is available to test this call. This CDR3 is 17 amino acids long. Germline V gives CDR1 KGHDR, CDR2 SFDVKD.

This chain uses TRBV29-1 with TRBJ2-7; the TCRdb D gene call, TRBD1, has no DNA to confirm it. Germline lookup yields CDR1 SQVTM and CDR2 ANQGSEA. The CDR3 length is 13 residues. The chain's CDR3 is CSVLTGRSYEQYF.

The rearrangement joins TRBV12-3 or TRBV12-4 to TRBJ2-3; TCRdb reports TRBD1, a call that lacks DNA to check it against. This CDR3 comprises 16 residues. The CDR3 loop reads CASSLLGGAATDTQYF.

The CDR3 here is CASTRVPGGNEQFF. The genes are TRBV2 and TRBJ2-1; as DNA is missing, the TRBD2 call by TCRdb cannot be tested. This CDR3 is built from 14 residues. Germline V lookup: CDR1 SNHLY, CDR2 FYNNEI.

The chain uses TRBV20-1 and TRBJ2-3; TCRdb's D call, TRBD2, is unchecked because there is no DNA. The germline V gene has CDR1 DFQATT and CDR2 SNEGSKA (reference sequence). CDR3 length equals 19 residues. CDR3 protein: CSARASAPLAGGPTDTQYF.

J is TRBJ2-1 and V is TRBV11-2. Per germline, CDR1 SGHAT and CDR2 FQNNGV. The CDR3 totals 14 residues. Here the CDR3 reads CASSRTGLYNEQFF.

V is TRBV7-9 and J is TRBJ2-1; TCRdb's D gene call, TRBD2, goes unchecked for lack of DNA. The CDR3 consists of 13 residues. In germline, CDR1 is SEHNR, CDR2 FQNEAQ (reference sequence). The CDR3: CASSIGGGIGQFF.

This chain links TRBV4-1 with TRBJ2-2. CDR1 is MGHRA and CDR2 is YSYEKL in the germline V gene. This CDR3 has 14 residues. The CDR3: CASSQETATGELFF.